These 9 T cell receptor beta chains came from one sample sequenced in a study of human T cells and chemical hapten exposure (dated by TCRdb to 2020 to 2023). The receptor library was made with RACE. TCRdb shows the sequencer as NextSeq 500. In TCRdb, the public reads were trimmed at Q25 with fastp and aligned with MiXCR, with productive beta chains retained. Rows merge per CDR3 protein into single entries with the most common DNA and genes. This sample holds roughly 84,000 distinct CDR3 sequences; roughly a tenth were observed only once. Around 5% of the sample goes to the ten largest clones. Interpreted using the paper, the time point label stands for: patch test 2, 6 weeks after DPC sensitization. The treatment or condition label, as the study defines it: therapeutic diphenylcyclopropenone sensitization with weekly scalp DPC. The specimen comprised whole blood, sampled in connection with sensitization to the hapten diphenylcyclopropenone (DPC). The source is a woman aged 45-60 years with alopecia areata. Some clones in this sample may be carry-over from other donors' samples.

This clonotype was recorded many times. V gene TRBV6-5 combines with J gene TRBJ2-1; D is unresolved. Germline-derived CDR1 and CDR2 are MNHEY and SVGAGI. V lost 5 bases to trimming and J lost 9 bases, with 8 bases between them. The CDR3 runs to 11 residues. The CDR3 spells CASSEEGEQFF. The DNA of the CDR3 is TGTGCCAGCAGTGAGGAAGGTGAGCAGTTCTTC.

This clonotype was detected ten times or more. The chain couples TRBV7-2 to TRBJ1-5; TRBD1 agrees at 7 bases. Trimming removed 3 bases from V and 2 bases from J; junction bases left unmatched: 4. The CDR3 length is 15 residues. Germline CDR1 reads SGHTA; CDR2 reads FQGNSA. Here the CDR3 reads CASSFDGQGNQPQHF. The CDR3 bases are TGTGCCAGCAGCTTTGACGGACAGGGCAATCAGCCCCAGCATTTT.

This clonotype was found a few times. The CDR3 here is CSAISSYEQYF. The CDR3 coding sequence is TGCAGTGCTATCAGCTCCTACGAGCAGTACTTC. The chain joins TRBV20-1 to TRBJ2-7, with D uncertain. Germline V gives CDR1 DFQATT, CDR2 SNEGSKA (reference sequence). Trimming took 4 bases from V and 0 from J, leaving 4 bases between them. The CDR3 has 11 residues.

CDR3 sequence: CSAGTGVDTEAFF. In DNA form, the CDR3 reads TGCAGTGCAGGGACAGGGGTAGACACTGAAGCTTTCTTT. This chain uses TRBV20-1 with TRBJ1-1; TRBD1 matches 10 bases. CDR1 and CDR2 from the germline V gene are DFQATT and SNEGSKA (reference sequence). With V trimmed by 6 bases and J by 3 bases, 4 bases remained unmatched. This CDR3 region has 13 residues.

In its sample, this clonotype was seen many times. The gene calls are TRBV11-2 and TRBJ2-7, with D maybe TRBD1 (5 bases). Germline V gene lookup returns CDR1 SGHAT and CDR2 FQNNGV. The CDR3 extends over 14 amino acids. Trimming took off 5 bases at V and 6 bases at J, with 17 bases between the two ends. The CDR3 here is CASSAQSQGTEQYF. CDR3 DNA sequence: TGTGCCAGCAGCGCGCAGTCCCAGGGTACCGAGCAGTACTTC. Full variable domain (rest looked up from reference TRBV11-2 and TRBJ2-7): EAGVAQSPRYKIIEKRQSVAFWCNPISGHATLYWYQQILGQGPKLLIQFQNNGVVDDSQLPKDRFSAERLKGVDSTLKIQPAKLEDSAVYLCASSAQSQGTEQYFGPGTRLTVT.

This sequence joins TRBV28 and TRBJ2-5; 7 positions match TRBD1. The CDR3 consists of 14 residues. CDR1 and CDR2 from the germline V gene are MDHEN and SYDVKM. Trimming removed 5 bases from V and 3 bases from J; junction bases left unmatched: 6. The CDR3: CASSPTDREETQYF. In DNA, the CDR3 is TGTGCCAGCAGTCCCACCGACAGGGAAGAGACCCAGTACTTC.

This clonotype has ten or more counts. The chain is built from TRBV29-1 and TRBJ2-3, with D perhaps TRBD2 (6 bases). The CDR3 consists of 15 residues. CDR1 is SQVTM and CDR2 is ANQGSEA in the germline V gene. Trimming removed 7 bases at V and 1 base at J, with 18 bases between. CDR3: CSGSGELGGTDTQYF. CDR3 bases: TGCAGCGGATCGGGAGAACTGGGGGGCACAGATACGCAGTATTTT.

For this clonotype: This may be a read error, as it is one base from a much larger clone. CDR3 in amino acids: CASSVIGTGELFF. The CDR3 DNA reads as TGTGCCAGCAGTGTCATAGGGACCGGGGAGCTGTTTTTT. The chain employs TRBV6-4 and TRBJ2-2; D call uncertain. V was clipped by 4 bases and J by 5 bases, with 8 bases between them. Germline V gene data show CDR1 as MRHNA and CDR2 as SNTAGT. This CDR3 comprises 13 residues.

Many counts were recorded for this clonotype. The chain carries TRBV7-2 and TRBJ1-5; TRBD1 aligns across 7 bases. This CDR3 spans 15 amino acids. The trim removed 4 bases at V and 2 bases at J, leaving 5 bases unmatched. The germline V gene has CDR1 SGHTA and CDR2 FQGNSA. The CDR3 protein is CASSSNRGGNQPQHF. The CDR3 DNA follows: TGTGCCAGCAGCTCCAACAGGGGAGGCAATCAGCCCCAGCATTTT.